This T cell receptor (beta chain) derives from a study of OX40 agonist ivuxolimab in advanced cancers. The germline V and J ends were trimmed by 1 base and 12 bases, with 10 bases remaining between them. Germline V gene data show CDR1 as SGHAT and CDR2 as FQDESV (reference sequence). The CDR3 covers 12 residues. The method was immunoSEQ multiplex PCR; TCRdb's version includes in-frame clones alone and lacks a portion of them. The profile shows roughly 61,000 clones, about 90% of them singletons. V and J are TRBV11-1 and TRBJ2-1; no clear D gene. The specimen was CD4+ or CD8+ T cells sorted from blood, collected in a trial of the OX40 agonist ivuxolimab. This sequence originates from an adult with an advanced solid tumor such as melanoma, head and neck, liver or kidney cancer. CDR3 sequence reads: CASSLESSRQFF. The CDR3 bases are TGTGCCAGCAGCTTAGAGTCTAGTCGGCAGTTCTTC.